This entry concerns a single T cell receptor (beta chain). The record originates from a study of blood T cell repertoires in COVID-19. Overall study: Both acute and convalescent COVID-19 samples were obtained from the United States, Italy and Spain. T cells, B-cell-depleted T cells, or PBMCs supplied cDNA or gDNA.

Per the study methods: Reference gene primer amplification in the assay estimated nucleated cell counts. Method: immunoSEQ multiplex PCR; TCRdb's copy keeps in-frame clones and lacks some. V and J calls and clone size are as listed in that table; D and trimming were resolved from the DNA. This table has 120,000 to 150,000 clones, about 87% appearing once. V was cut by 0 bases and J by 1 base, with 19 bases left in between. The CDR3 is 18 amino acids. Germline V gives CDR1 SGHKS, CDR2 YYEKEE (reference sequence). The sequence came from an elderly man with acute or convalescent COVID-19. The chain has TRBV5-5 and TRBJ1-1, with D tentatively TRBD1 (6 bases). Sequencing used peripheral blood. The DNA of the CDR3 is TGTGCCAGCAGCTTGGCGGGGGGCAGATCTCTGAAGAACACTGAAGCTTTCTTT. Translated, it gives CASSLAGGRSLKNTEAFF.